Listed below are T cell receptor beta chains from one sample, sequenced in a study of beta chain features in type 1 diabetes. Repertoires were generated with immunoSEQ multiplex PCR, while TCRdb's copy carries only in-frame clones and drops some. The profile covers 130,000 to 150,000 clones, with roughly 10% appearing a single time and 1.3% taken by the ten largest. The sequencing input was naive CD4+ T cells from blood. These receptors were taken from a man aged 18-30 years in good health. CDR3s leave out the opening cysteine and the closing phenylalanine or tryptophan. Each record gives: clone size, J gene, V gene, CDR3 protein. Expanded clones are given a class, and other clones once, few, many or no size at all.

clone size: few
J gene: TRBJ2-3
V gene: TRBV6-5
CDR3 protein: ASSPTGADTQY

clone size: few
J gene: TRBJ1-5
V gene: TRBV5-1
CDR3 protein: ASSLGSSNQPQH

clone size: few
J gene: TRBJ2-1
V gene: TRBV4-1
CDR3 protein: ASSQRGLAGEEQF

clone size: -
J gene: TRBJ2-1
V gene: TRBV28
CDR3 protein: ASSLAGLAGGNDNEQF

clone size: few
J gene: TRBJ2-7
V gene: TRBV5-4
CDR3 protein: ASSKSGGPYEQY

clone size: -
J gene: TRBJ1-4
V gene: TRBV6-5
CDR3 protein: ASSPGANEKLF

clone size: -
J gene: TRBJ2-3
V gene: TRBV30
CDR3 protein: AWTASGGRNTQY

clone size: few
J gene: TRBJ1-2
V gene: TRBV7-9
CDR3 protein: ASSRGQGADYGYT

clone size: few
J gene: TRBJ2-6
V gene: TRBV7-2
CDR3 protein: ASSPGQSGANVLT

clone size: few
J gene: TRBJ2-3
V gene: TRBV7-2
CDR3 protein: ASSLASGVADTQY

clone size: few
J gene: TRBJ2-1
V gene: TRBV7-2
CDR3 protein: ASSLRTSRYNEQF

clone size: few
J gene: TRBJ2-7
V gene: TRBV2
CDR3 protein: ASSALQVPTYEQY

clone size: -
J gene: TRBJ2-1
V gene: TRBV27
CDR3 protein: ASSLGSQGLGEQF

clone size: -
J gene: TRBJ2-1
V gene: TRBV7-2
CDR3 protein: ASSPGGGGGNNEQF

clone size: -
J gene: TRBJ2-3
V gene: TRBV6-5
CDR3 protein: ASSRQGASTDTQY

clone size: few
J gene: TRBJ2-1
V gene: TRBV10-1
CDR3 protein: ASGNRYNEQF

clone size: few
J gene: TRBJ2-7
V gene: TRBV28
CDR3 protein: ASSLKWGLNSYEQY

clone size: few
J gene: TRBJ1-1
V gene: TRBV5-1
CDR3 protein: ASRAATGGGTEAF

clone size: few
J gene: TRBJ2-7
V gene: TRBV10-3
CDR3 protein: ATRTGGYEQY

clone size: few
J gene: TRBJ1-2
V gene: TRBV20-1
CDR3 protein: SARQGEGYT

clone size: many
J gene: TRBJ2-1
V gene: TRBV10-3
CDR3 protein: AIGEDRFSYNEQF

clone size: -
J gene: TRBJ2-7
V gene: TRBV5-1
CDR3 protein: ASRDGGAGSYEQY

clone size: once
J gene: TRBJ2-2
V gene: TRBV11-2
CDR3 protein: ASSPYFTGELF

clone size: few
J gene: TRBJ2-5
V gene: TRBV5-1
CDR3 protein: ASSLGQSGETQY

clone size: -
J gene: TRBJ2-1
V gene: TRBV2
CDR3 protein: ASKGGANEQF

clone size: few
J gene: TRBJ2-5
V gene: TRBV7-2
CDR3 protein: ASRPWALRGAETQY

clone size: -
J gene: TRBJ2-3
V gene: TRBV7-3
CDR3 protein: ASSLTGGITDTQY

clone size: -
J gene: TRBJ2-5
V gene: TRBV15
CDR3 protein: ATSREGLAGEIQETQY

clone size: -
J gene: TRBJ2-5
V gene: TRBV28
CDR3 protein: ASSSPRETQY

clone size: few
J gene: TRBJ1-5
V gene: TRBV11-2
CDR3 protein: ASSLGRTQGDQPQH

clone size: -
J gene: TRBJ1-5
V gene: TRBV30
CDR3 protein: AWSAGSNQPQH

clone size: few
J gene: TRBJ2-1
V gene: TRBV4-1
CDR3 protein: ASSRGGRDNEQF

clone size: -
J gene: TRBJ2-1
V gene: TRBV2
CDR3 protein: ASSPGTGAYNEQF

clone size: few
J gene: TRBJ1-4
V gene: TRBV4-3
CDR3 protein: ASSQRRNEKLF

clone size: few
J gene: TRBJ2-1
V gene: TRBV18
CDR3 protein: ASSPPGQGWAEQF

clone size: few
J gene: TRBJ2-5
V gene: TRBV5-1
CDR3 protein: ASSLANSGIGGETQY

clone size: few
J gene: TRBJ2-5
V gene: TRBV19
CDR3 protein: ATRGLAGGEETQY

clone size: many
J gene: TRBJ2-3
V gene: TRBV9
CDR3 protein: ASSVDLAIDTQY

clone size: -
J gene: TRBJ2-3
V gene: TRBV27
CDR3 protein: ASSRGTDTQY

clone size: -
J gene: TRBJ1-5
V gene: TRBV18
CDR3 protein: ASSLGTGDAGAQH